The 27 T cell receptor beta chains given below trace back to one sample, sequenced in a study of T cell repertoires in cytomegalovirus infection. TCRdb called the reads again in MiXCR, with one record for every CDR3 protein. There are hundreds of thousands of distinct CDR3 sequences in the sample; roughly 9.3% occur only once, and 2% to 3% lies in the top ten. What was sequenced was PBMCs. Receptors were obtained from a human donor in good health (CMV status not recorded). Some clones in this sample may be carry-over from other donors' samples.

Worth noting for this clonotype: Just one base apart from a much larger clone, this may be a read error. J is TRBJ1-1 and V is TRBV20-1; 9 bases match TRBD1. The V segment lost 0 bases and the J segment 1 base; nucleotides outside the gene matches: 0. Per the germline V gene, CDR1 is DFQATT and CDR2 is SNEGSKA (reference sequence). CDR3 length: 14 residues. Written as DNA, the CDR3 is TGCAGTGCTAGAGAGGACAGGGGGAACACTGAAGCTTTCTTT. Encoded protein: CSAREDRGNTEAFF.

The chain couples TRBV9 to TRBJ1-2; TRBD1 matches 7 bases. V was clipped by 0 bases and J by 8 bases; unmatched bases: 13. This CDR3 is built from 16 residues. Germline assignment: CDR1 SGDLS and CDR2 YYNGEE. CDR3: CASSVDSGQPLGGYTF. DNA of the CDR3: TGTGCCAGCAGCGTAGATTCGGGACAGCCCCTGGGGGGCTACACCTTC.

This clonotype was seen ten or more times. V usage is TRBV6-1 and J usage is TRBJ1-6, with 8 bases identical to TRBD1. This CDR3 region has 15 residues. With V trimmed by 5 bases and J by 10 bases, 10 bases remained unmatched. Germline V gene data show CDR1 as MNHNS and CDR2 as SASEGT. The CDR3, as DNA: TGTGCCAGCAGTTGGGACAGGCCCACGGAGTCACCCCTCCACTTT. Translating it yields CASSWDRPTESPLHF.

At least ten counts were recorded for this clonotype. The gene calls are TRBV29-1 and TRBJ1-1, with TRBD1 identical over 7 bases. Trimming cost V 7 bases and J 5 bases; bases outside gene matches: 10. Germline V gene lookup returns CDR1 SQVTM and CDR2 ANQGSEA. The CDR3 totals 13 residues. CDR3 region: CSGRGGGKTEAFF. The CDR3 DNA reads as TGCAGCGGCCGGGGAGGGGGCAAAACTGAAGCTTTCTTT.

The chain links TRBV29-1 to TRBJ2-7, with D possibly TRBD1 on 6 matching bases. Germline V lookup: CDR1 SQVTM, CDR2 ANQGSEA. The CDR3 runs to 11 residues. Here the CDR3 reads CSVGVSGDIMV. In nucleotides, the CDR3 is TGCAGCGTTGGGGTTTCAGGGGACATAATGGTC.

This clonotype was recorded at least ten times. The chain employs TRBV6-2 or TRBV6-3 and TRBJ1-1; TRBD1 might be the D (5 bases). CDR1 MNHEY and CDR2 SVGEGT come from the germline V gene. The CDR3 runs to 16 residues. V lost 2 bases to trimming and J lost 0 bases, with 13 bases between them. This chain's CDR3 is CASSYILGDLNTEAFF. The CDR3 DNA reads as TGTGCCAGCAGTTACATTTTAGGGGACCTGAACACTGAAGCTTTCTTT.

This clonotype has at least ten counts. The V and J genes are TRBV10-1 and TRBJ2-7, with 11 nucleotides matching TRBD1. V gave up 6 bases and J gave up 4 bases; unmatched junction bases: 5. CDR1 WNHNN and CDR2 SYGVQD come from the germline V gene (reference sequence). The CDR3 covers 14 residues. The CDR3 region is CASSRTGGNYEQYF. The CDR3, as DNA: TGCGCCAGCAGCCGGACAGGGGGCAATTACGAGCAGTACTTC.

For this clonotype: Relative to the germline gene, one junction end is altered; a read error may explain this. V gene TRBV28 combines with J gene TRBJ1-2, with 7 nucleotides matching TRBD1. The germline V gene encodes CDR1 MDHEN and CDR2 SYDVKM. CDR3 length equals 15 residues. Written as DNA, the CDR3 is TGTGCCGGCAGTTTCCCGGGACAGCGGTTCTATGGCTACACCTTC. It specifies CAGSFPGQRFYGYTF.

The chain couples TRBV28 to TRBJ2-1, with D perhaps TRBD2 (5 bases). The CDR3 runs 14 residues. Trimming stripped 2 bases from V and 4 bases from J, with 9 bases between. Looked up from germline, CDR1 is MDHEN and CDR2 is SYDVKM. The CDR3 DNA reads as TGTGCCAGCAGTTTAGGGTCGGGGTACAATGAGCAGTTCTTC. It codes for CASSLGSGYNEQFF.

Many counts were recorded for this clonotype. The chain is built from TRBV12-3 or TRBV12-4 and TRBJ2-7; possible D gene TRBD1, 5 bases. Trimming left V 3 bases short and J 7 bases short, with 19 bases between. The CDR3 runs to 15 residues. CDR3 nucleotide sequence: TGTGCCAGCAGTTTTTCGGCCGGCAGGGTCGGGGAGCAGTACGTC. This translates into CASSFSAGRVGEQYV.

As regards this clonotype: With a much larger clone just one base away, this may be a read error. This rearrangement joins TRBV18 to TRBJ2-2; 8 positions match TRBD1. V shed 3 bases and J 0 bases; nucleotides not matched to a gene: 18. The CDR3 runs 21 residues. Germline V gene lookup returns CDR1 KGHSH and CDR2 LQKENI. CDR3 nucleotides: TGTGCCAGCTCACCGGAGGGACAGGACAAGCTTTTTCTCGCGAACACCGGGGAGCTGTTTTTT. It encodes CASSPEGQDKLFLANTGELFF.

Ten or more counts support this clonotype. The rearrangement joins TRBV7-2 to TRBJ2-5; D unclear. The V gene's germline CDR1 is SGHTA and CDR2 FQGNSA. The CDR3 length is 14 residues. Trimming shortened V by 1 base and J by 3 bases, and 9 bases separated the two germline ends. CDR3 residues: CASSLDRQKETQYF. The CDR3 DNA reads TGTGCCAGCAGCTTAGACCGGCAGAAAGAGACCCAGTACTTC.

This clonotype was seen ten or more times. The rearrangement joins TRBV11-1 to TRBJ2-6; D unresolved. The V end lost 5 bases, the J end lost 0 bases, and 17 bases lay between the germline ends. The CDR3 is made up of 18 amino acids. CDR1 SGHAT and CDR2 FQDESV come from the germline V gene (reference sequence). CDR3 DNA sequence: TGTGCCAGCAGCCCCACGGGTCCCCGCGGCTCTGGGGCCAACGTCCTGACTTTC. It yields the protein CASSPTGPRGSGANVLTF.

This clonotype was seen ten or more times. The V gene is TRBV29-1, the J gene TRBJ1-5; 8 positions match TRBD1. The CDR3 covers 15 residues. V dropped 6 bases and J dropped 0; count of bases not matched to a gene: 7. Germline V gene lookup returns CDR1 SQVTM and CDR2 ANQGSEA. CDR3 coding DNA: TGCAGCGTCCGAGACAGGGGATATAGCAATCAGCCCCAGCATTTT. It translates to CSVRDRGYSNQPQHF.

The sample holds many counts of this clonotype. Here the CDR3 reads CASSFFGLGNQPQHF. Written as DNA, the CDR3 is TGTGCCAGCAGCTTTTTCGGCTTGGGCAATCAGCCCCAGCATTTT. The J gene is TRBJ1-5, the V gene TRBV5-6, with D unclear. The CDR3 runs to 15 residues. CDR1 and CDR2 from the germline V gene are SGHDT and YYEEEE. V was pared by 2 bases and J by 2 bases, with 11 bases between. Together with reference TRBV5-6 and TRBJ1-5, the CDR3 gives the full variable domain: DAGVTQSPTHLIKTRGQQVTLRCSPKSGHDTVSWYQQALGQGPQFIFQYYEEEERQRGNFPDRFSGHQFPNYSSELNVNALLLGDSALYLCASSFFGLGNQPQHFGDGTRLSIL.

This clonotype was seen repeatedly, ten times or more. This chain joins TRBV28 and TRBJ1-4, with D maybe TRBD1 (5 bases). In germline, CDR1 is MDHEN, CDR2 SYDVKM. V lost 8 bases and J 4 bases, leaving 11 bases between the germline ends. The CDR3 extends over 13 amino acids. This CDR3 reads CASSGTDNEKLFF. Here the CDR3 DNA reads TGTGCCAGCTCCGGGACTGATAATGAAAAACTGTTTTTT.

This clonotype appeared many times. As DNA, the CDR3 is TGTGCCAGTAAGATTAGACAGACCGCTAACTATGGCTACACCTTC. Protein: CASKIRQTANYGYTF. The chain employs TRBV19 and TRBJ1-2; TRBD1 might be the D (5 bases). The V gene lost 7 bases and the J gene lost 0 bases, with 15 bases spanning the gap. Germline V gene lookup returns CDR1 LNHDA and CDR2 SQIVND (reference sequence). CDR3 length: 15 residues.

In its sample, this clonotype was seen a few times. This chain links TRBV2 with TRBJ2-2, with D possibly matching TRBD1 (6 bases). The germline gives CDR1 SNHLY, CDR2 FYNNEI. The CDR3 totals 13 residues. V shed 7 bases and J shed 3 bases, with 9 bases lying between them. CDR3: CASNRADTGELFF. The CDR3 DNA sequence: TGTGCCAGCAACAGGGCTGACACCGGGGAGCTGTTTTTT.

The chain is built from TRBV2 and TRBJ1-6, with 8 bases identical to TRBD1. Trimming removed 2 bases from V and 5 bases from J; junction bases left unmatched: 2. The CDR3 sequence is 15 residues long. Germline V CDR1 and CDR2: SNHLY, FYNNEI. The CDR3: CASSEQGANNSPLHF. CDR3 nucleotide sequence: TGTGCCAGCAGTGAACAGGGGGCGAATAATTCACCCCTCCACTTT.

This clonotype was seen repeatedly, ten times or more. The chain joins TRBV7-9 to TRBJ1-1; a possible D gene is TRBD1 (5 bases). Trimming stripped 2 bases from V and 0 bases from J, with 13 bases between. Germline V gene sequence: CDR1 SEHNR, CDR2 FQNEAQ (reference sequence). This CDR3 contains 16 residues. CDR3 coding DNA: TGTGCCAGCAGCTTACGGGACGCAACCCTGAACACTGAAGCTTTCTTT. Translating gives CASSLRDATLNTEAFF.

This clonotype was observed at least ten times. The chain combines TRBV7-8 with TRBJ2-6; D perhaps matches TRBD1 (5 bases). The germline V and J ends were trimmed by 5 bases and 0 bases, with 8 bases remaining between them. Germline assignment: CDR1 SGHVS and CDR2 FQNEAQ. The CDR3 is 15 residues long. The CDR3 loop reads CASSVTGSGANVLTF. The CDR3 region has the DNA TGTGCCAGCAGCGTAACAGGCTCTGGGGCCAACGTCCTGACTTTC. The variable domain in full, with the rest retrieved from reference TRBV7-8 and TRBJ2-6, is GAGVSQSPRYKVAKRGQDVALRCDPISGHVSLFWYQQALGQGPEFLTYFQNEAQLDKSGLPSDRFFAERPEGSVSTLKIQRTQQEDSAVYLCASSVTGSGANVLTFGAGSRLTVL.

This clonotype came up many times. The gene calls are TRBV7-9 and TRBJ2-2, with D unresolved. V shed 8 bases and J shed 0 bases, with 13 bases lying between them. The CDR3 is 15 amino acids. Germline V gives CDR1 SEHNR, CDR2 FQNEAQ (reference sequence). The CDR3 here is CASPVGQSNTGELFF. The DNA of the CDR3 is TGTGCCAGCCCCGTGGGCCAGTCGAACACCGGGGAGCTGTTTTTT.

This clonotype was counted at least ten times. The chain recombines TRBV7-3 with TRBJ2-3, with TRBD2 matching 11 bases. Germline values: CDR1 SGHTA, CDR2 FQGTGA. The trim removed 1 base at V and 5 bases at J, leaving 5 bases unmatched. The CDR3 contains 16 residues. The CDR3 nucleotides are TGTGCCAGCAGCTTAATAGCGGGGGGGCTTGTAGATACGCAGTATTTT. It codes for CASSLIAGGLVDTQYF.

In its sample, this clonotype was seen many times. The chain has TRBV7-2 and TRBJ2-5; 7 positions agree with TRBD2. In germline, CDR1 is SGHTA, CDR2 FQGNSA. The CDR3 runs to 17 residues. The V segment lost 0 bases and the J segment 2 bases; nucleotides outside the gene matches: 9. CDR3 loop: CASSLAYFGGTQETQYF. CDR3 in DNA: TGTGCCAGCAGCTTAGCTTATTTCGGGGGGACTCAAGAGACCCAGTACTTC.

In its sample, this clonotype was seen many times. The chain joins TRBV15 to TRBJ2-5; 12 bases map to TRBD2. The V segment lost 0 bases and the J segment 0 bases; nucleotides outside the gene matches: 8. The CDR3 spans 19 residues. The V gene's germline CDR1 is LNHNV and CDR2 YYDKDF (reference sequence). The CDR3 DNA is TGTGCCACCAGCAGAGATCTCCTCGGACTAGCGGGGTACCAAGAGACCCAGTACTTC. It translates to CATSRDLLGLAGYQETQYF.

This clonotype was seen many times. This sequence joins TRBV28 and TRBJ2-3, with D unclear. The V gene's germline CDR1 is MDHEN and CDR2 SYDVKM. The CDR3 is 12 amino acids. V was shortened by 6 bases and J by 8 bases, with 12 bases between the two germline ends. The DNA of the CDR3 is TGTGCCAGCAGAGGAACAGTGACTACGCAGTATTTT. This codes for CASRGTVTTQYF.

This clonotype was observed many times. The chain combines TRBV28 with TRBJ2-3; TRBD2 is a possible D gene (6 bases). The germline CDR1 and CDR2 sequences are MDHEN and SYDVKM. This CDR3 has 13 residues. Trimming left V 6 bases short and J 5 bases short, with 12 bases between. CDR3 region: CASRPEGRDTQYF. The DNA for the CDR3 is TGTGCCAGCAGGCCGGAGGGGAGAGATACGCAGTATTTT.